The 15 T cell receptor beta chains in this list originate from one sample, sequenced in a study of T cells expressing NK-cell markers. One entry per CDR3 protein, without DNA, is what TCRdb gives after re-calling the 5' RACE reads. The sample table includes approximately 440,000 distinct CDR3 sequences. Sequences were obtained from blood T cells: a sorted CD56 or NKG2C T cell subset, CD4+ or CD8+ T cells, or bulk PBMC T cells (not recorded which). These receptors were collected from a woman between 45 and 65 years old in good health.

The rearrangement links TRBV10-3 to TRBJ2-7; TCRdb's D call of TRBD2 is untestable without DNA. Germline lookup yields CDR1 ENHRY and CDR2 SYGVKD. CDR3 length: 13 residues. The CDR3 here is CAIKVAGVVEQYF.

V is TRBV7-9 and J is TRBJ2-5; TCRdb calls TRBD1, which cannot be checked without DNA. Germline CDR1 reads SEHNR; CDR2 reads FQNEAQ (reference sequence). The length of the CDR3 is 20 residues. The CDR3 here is CASSSDVIRGSTLEVETQYF.

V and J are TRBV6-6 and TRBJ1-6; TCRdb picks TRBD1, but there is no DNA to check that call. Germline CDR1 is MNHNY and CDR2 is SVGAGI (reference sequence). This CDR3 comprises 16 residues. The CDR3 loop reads CASSYSGQAYNSPLHF.

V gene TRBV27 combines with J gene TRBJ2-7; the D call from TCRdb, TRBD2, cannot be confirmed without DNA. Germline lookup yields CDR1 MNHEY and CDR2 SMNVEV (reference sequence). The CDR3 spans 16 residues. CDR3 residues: CASSSPWTSGSYEQYF.

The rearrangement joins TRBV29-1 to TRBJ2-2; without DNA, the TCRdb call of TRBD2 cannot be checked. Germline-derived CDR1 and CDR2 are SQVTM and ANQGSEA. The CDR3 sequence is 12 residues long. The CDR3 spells CSVEGEGRELFF.

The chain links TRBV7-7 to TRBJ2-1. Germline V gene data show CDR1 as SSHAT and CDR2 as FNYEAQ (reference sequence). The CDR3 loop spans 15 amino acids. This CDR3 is CASSLREGPNNEQFF.

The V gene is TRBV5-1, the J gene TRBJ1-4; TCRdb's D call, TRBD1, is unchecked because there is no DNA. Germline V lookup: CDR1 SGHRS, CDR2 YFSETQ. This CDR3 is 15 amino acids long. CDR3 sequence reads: CASSLTIGGGEKLFF.

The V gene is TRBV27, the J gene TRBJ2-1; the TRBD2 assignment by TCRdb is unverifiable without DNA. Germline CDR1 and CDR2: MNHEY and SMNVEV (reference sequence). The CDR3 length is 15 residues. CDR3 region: CASSLRRDLGNEQFF.

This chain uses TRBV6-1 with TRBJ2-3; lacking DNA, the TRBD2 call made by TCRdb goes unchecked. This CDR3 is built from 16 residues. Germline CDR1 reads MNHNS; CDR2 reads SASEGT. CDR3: CASTTGQSRRTDTQYF.

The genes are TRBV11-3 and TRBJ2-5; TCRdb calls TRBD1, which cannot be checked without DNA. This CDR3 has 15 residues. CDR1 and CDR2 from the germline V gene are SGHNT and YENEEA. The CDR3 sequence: CASSYRQGGSETQYF.

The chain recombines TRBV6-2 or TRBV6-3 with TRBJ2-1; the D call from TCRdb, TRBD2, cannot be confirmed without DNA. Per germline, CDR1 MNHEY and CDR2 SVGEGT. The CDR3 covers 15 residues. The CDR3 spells CASKVWASGNNEQFF.

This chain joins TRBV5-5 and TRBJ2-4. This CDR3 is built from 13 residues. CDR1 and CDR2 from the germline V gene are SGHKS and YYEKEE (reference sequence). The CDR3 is CASSLVGKNIQYF.

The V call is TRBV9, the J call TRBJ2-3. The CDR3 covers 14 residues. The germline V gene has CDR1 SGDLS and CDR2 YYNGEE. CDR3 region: CASSVWGLTDTQYF.

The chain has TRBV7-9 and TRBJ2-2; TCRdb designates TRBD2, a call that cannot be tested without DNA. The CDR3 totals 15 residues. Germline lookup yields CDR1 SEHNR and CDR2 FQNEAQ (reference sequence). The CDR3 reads CASSFGGDLTGELFF.

The CDR3 loop reads CASSYSGVRGGETQYF. The chain uses TRBV6-6 and TRBJ2-5; the D call from TCRdb, TRBD1, cannot be confirmed without DNA. Germline values: CDR1 MNHNY, CDR2 SVGAGI (reference sequence). The CDR3 covers 16 residues.